Following are 24 T cell receptor beta chains from one sample sequenced in a study of blood T cell repertoires in COVID-19. The repertoire was sequenced with immunoSEQ multiplex PCR; TCRdb's copy has only in-frame clones and lacks some. The data show about 360,000 clones, about 87% seen once. Sequenced input: peripheral blood. Every receptor here comes from a human donor in a cohort sampled during active COVID-19.

The rearrangement joins TRBV13 to TRBJ2-1, with a possible D match to TRBD1 (8 bases). The CDR3 extends over 15 amino acids. The V gene lost 7 bases and the J gene lost 8 bases, with 21 bases spanning the gap. The germline V gene encodes CDR1 PRHDT and CDR2 FYEKMQ (reference sequence). DNA for the CDR3: TGTGCCAGCACCGTCAGGGGGCGACGGGGGGATGAGCAGTTCTTC. Residues: CASTVRGRRGDEQFF.

The gene calls are TRBV9 and TRBJ2-2; TRBD2 might be the D (6 bases). Germline loops: CDR1 SGDLS, CDR2 YYNGEE. This CDR3 has 17 residues. Trimming removed 0 bases from V and 4 bases from J, with 16 bases in between. CDR3 nucleotide sequence: TGTGCCAGCAGCGTAGGGCCGGTCGGGAGAGGCACCGGGGAGCTGTTTTTT. Protein product: CASSVGPVGRGTGELFF.

This clone has a count of ten or more. The genes are TRBV28 and TRBJ2-3; 9 bases align to TRBD2. Germline V gene data show CDR1 as MDHEN and CDR2 as SYDVKM. The CDR3 has 18 residues. J was trimmed by 4 bases and V by 5 bases; bases with no gene match: 16. CDR3 DNA sequence: TGTGCCAGCAGTCCGAGGAGGGTGGTAGCGGGAGTACCAGATACGCAGTATTTT. Protein: CASSPRRVVAGVPDTQYF.

The rearrangement joins TRBV15 to TRBJ1-5; 8 bases fit TRBD1. Germline loops: CDR1 LNHNV, CDR2 YYDKDF (reference sequence). The CDR3 sequence is 16 residues long. V gave up 3 bases and J gave up 5 bases; unmatched junction bases: 9. This chain's CDR3 is CATSREQQGGYQPQHF. The CDR3 DNA follows: TGTGCCACCAGCAGGGAGCAACAGGGGGGCTATCAGCCCCAGCATTTT.

V gene TRBV27 combines with J gene TRBJ2-3; D not certain. V lost 1 base and J 0 bases, leaving 14 bases between the germline ends. This CDR3 spans 17 amino acids. The germline V gene has CDR1 MNHEY and CDR2 SMNVEV (reference sequence). The CDR3 region is CASSLFVPQASTDTQYF. The DNA for the CDR3 is TGTGCCAGCAGTTTATTTGTACCTCAAGCTAGCACAGATACGCAGTATTTT.

The chain recombines TRBV7-8 with TRBJ1-5; D not certain. The germline V gene has CDR1 SGHVS and CDR2 FQNEAQ. With 3 bases removed from V and 6 bases from J, the gap between germline ends came to 9 bases. The CDR3 loop spans 13 amino acids. The CDR3 nucleotides read TGTGCCAGCAGCTTCGGAGGGCCTCAGCCCCAGCATTTT. Amino acid sequence: CASSFGGPQPQHF.

The chain carries TRBV2 and TRBJ1-2; perhaps TRBD1 as D (5 bases). The CDR3 is made up of 14 amino acids. Deletions cut 7 bases from V and 4 bases from J, with 16 bases between. The germline CDR1 and CDR2 sequences are SNHLY and FYNNEI. The CDR3 is CASNTGGGGYGYTF. DNA of the CDR3: TGTGCCAGCAACACGGGCGGGGGAGGCTATGGCTACACCTTC.

The DNA of the CDR3 is TGTGCCAGTAACAAGATCAATCAGCCCCAGCATTTT. Translation gives CASNKINQPQHF. The rearrangement links TRBV19 to TRBJ1-5; D ambiguous. V was shortened by 7 bases and J by 3 bases, with 7 bases between the two germline ends. The germline V gene encodes CDR1 LNHDA and CDR2 SQIVND (reference sequence). The CDR3 extends over 12 amino acids.

The rearrangement joins TRBV3-1 (or the pseudogene TRBV3-2) to TRBJ1-5; the D gene is possibly TRBD1 (5 bases). The germline V gene has CDR1 LGHDT and CDR2 YNNKEL (reference sequence). CDR3 size: 14 residues. The ends were cut back, 0 bases at V and 7 bases at J, with 10 bases in the middle. CDR3 sequence (DNA): TGTGCCAGCAGCCAAGATCCGCAGGGACAGCCCCAGCATTTT. It yields the protein CASSQDPQGQPQHF.

CDR3 nucleotide sequence: TGCAGCGCGGGGGAGGGCTACGAGCAGTACTTC. Protein sequence: CSAGEGYEQYF. The chain links TRBV29-1 to TRBJ2-7; 7 nucleotides match TRBD2. There are 11 residues in the CDR3. V dropped 7 bases and J dropped 3; count of bases not matched to a gene: 3. Germline V lookup: CDR1 SQVTM, CDR2 ANQGSEA.

This clone has just a few counts. The rearrangement links TRBV9 to TRBJ2-5, with TRBD2 matching 10 bases. Germline CDR1 reads SGDLS; CDR2 reads YYNGEE. J was trimmed by 5 bases and V by 4 bases; bases with no gene match: 5. The CDR3 has 14 residues. CDR3 protein: CASSPQTSGETQYF. The CDR3 DNA follows: TGTGCCAGCAGCCCCCAGACTAGCGGGGAGACCCAGTACTTC.

This clone was seen a few times. The chain recombines TRBV7-2 with TRBJ2-7; 9 bases are shared with TRBD1. J gave up 5 bases and V 1 base, and 6 bases lay outside the gene matches. There are 15 residues in the CDR3. CDR1 and CDR2 (germline): SGHTA, FQGNSA. The CDR3, as DNA: TGTGCCAGCAGCTTAGGGGACAGGGCTACCCACGAGCAGTACTTC. Protein product: CASSLGDRATHEQYF. The whole variable domain, filled in from reference TRBV7-2 and TRBJ2-7, reads GAGVSQSPSNKVTEKGKDVELRCDPISGHTALYWYRQSLGQGLEFLIYFQGNSAPDKSGLPSDRFSAERTGGSVSTLTIQRTQQEDSAVYLCASSLGDRATHEQYFGPGTRLTVT.

The genes are TRBV6-2 or TRBV6-3 and TRBJ2-7; the match to TRBD2 covers 8 bases. Trimming removed 2 bases from V and 6 bases from J; junction bases left unmatched: 9. CDR3 length equals 15 residues. Germline assignment: CDR1 MNHEY and CDR2 SVGEGT. CDR3 sequence: CASSYVVAGRFEQYF. In DNA form, the CDR3 reads TGTGCCAGCAGTTACGTGGTAGCGGGACGTTTCGAGCAGTACTTC.

This chain links TRBV18 with TRBJ1-4; weak D call: TRBD1 (6 bases). CDR3 length equals 17 residues. Trimming removed 1 base from V and 0 bases from J, with 12 bases in between. Germline lookup yields CDR1 KGHSH and CDR2 LQKENI. The CDR3 spells CASSPLRTDATNEKLFF. The CDR3 DNA is TGTGCCAGCTCACCACTCCGGACAGATGCAACTAATGAAAAACTGTTTTTT.

The V and J genes are TRBV19 and TRBJ2-1; TRBD2 aligns across 10 bases. The CDR3 consists of 14 residues. The V gene's germline CDR1 is LNHDA and CDR2 SQIVND (reference sequence). The junction had 3 bases not matched to a gene; V was cut back by 6 bases and J by 4 bases. The CDR3 bases are TGTGCCAGTAGGAGGACTAGCGGATACAATGAGCAGTTCTTC. Translating gives CASRRTSGYNEQFF.

The gene calls are TRBV6-1 and TRBJ2-7; TRBD2 is a possible D gene (5 bases). Trimming removed 5 bases from V and 11 bases from J, with 16 bases in between. CDR1 is MNHNS, CDR2 SASEGT, per germline. The CDR3 has 12 residues. Written as DNA, the CDR3 is TGTGCCAGCAGTTCCTCGGGGTCTCCCGAGTACTTC. Protein sequence: CASSSSGSPEYF.

CDR3: CASTLAGVSTDTQYF. The CDR3 DNA follows: TGTGCCAGCACCCTAGCGGGGGTAAGCACAGATACGCAGTATTTT. This sequence joins TRBV9 and TRBJ2-3; 10 nucleotides agree with TRBD2. Germline V gene lookup returns CDR1 SGDLS and CDR2 YYNGEE. This CDR3 has 15 residues. The V and J ends lost 6 bases and 0 bases, in that order; junction bases with no gene match: 4.

The chain links TRBV11-2 to TRBJ2-5; a possible D gene is TRBD1 (5 bases). Trimming left V 1 base short and J 0 bases short, with 6 bases between. CDR1 is SGHAT and CDR2 is FQNNGV in the germline V gene. The CDR3 contains 14 residues. The CDR3 bases are TGTGCCAGCAGCTTAGGGGGCTACCAAGAGACCCAGTACTTC. Translated: CASSLGGYQETQYF.

The chain has TRBV28 and TRBJ2-7; the D is unclear. Trimming stripped 6 bases from V and 1 base from J, with 19 bases between. The CDR3 extends over 16 amino acids. CDR1 is MDHEN and CDR2 is SYDVKM in the germline V gene. CDR3 sequence reads: CASSNLGVVDSYEQYF. As DNA, the CDR3 is TGTGCCAGCAGCAACCTAGGAGTAGTTGATTCCTACGAGCAGTACTTC.

The chain joins TRBV10-3 to TRBJ1-5; D perhaps matches TRBD1 (5 bases). V was shortened by 3 bases and J by 5 bases, with 5 bases between the two germline ends. Germline V lookup: CDR1 ENHRY, CDR2 SYGVKD. This CDR3 has 12 amino acids. CDR3 sequence reads: CAISEGDQPQHF. The CDR3 DNA sequence: TGTGCCATCAGTGAAGGGGATCAGCCCCAGCATTTT.

This clone came up a few times. A read error may produce the germline difference seen at one junction end. The chain has TRBV7-9 and TRBJ1-2; TRBD1 matches 8 bases. In germline, CDR1 is SEHNR, CDR2 FQNEAQ (reference sequence). The CDR3 sequence is 12 residues long. CDR3 loop: CASSQGPGQELF. The DNA of the CDR3 is TGTGCCAGCAGCCAAGGTCCGGGACAGGAGCTTTTC.

The rearrangement joins TRBV9 to TRBJ2-5; 8 bases match TRBD1. The CDR3 consists of 16 residues. The germline CDR1 and CDR2 sequences are SGDLS and YYNGEE. V lost 2 bases, J lost 4 bases, and 10 bases stayed unmatched. The chain's CDR3 is CASSVSTGARRETQYF. The CDR3 nucleotides read TGTGCCAGCAGCGTCTCGACAGGGGCCCGGAGAGAGACCCAGTACTTC.

This CDR3 reads CASNPTGRSGYTF. In DNA form, the CDR3 reads TGTGCCAGTAACCCGACAGGAAGGAGCGGCTACACCTTC. The J gene is TRBJ1-2, the V gene TRBV19, with D possibly TRBD1 on 6 matching bases. CDR1 and CDR2 from the germline V gene are LNHDA and SQIVND (reference sequence). The V gene lost 7 bases and the J gene lost 8 bases, with 17 bases spanning the gap. The length of the CDR3 is 13 residues.

The genes are TRBV10-3 and TRBJ2-1, with 8 bases fitting TRBD2. In germline, CDR1 is ENHRY, CDR2 SYGVKD. V lost 7 bases and J lost 5; bases outside the gene matches: 7. The CDR3 is 14 residues long. The CDR3 sequence is CAINHGLAHNEQFF. In nucleotides, the CDR3 is TGTGCCATCAACCACGGACTAGCACACAATGAGCAGTTCTTC.